These 19 T cell receptor beta chains originate from one sample sequenced in a study of T cell changes during pregnancy in multiple sclerosis. The data were produced by immunoSEQ multiplex PCR, yet TCRdb's version contains in-frame clones alone and is incomplete. Of around 62,000 clones in the sample, about 88% were seen once. Sequenced material: peripheral blood, taken in the first trimester of pregnancy. Receptors originate from a female donor with multiple sclerosis, enrolled in a pregnancy study.

The V gene is TRBV4-2, the J gene TRBJ2-1; 8 nucleotides align to TRBD2. V trimming: 0 bases; J trimming: 8 bases; junction bases outside the gene matches: 6. The V gene's germline CDR1 is LGHNA and CDR2 YNFKEQ. The CDR3 has 15 amino acids. The CDR3 DNA reads TGTGCCAGCAGCCAAGATCGGGGGGGGGACTATGAGCAGTTCTTC. Protein product: CASSQDRGGDYEQFF.

CDR3 nucleotide sequence: TGTGCCAGCAATGACAGGGGTTCCCAAGAGACCCAGTACTTC. Translating gives CASNDRGSQETQYF. This chain uses TRBV6-6 with TRBJ2-5; 8 bases fit TRBD1. The J segment lost 1 base and the V segment lost 7 bases, leaving 5 bases of the junction unmatched. CDR1 is MNHNY and CDR2 is SVGAGI in the germline V gene (reference sequence). The CDR3 is 14 amino acids.

J is TRBJ1-1 and V is TRBV7-9; D is unclear. The CDR3 runs to 15 residues. The germline CDR1 and CDR2 sequences are SEHNR and FQNEAQ (reference sequence). V shed 0 bases and J shed 5 bases, with 13 bases lying between them. The CDR3 DNA reads TGTGCCAGCAGCTTAGCGTATGAGGGAAAGACTGAAGCTTTCTTT. It specifies CASSLAYEGKTEAFF. Full variable domain (outside the CDR3, taken from reference TRBV7-9 and TRBJ1-1): DTGVSQNPRHKITKRGQNVTFRCDPISEHNRLYWYRQTLGQGPEFLTYFQNEAQLEKSRLLSDRFSAERPKGSFSTLEIQRTEQGDSAMYLCASSLAYEGKTEAFFGQGTRLTVV.

CDR3 region: CAWGRFYEQYF. In nucleotides, the CDR3 is TGTGCCTGGGGGAGGTTCTACGAGCAGTACTTC. The chain joins TRBV30 to TRBJ2-7, with a tentative D call TRBD2 (6 bases). V was pared by 5 bases and J by 3 bases, with 8 bases between. CDR1 and CDR2 from the germline V gene are GTSNPN and SVGIG (reference sequence). This CDR3 is 11 amino acids long.

This clone was seen only a few times. The genes are TRBV12-5 and TRBJ1-1; no definite D call. The length of the CDR3 is 13 residues. Germline values: CDR1 LGHNT, CDR2 FRNRAP. V lost 2 bases, J lost 2 bases, and 6 bases lay in between. The CDR3 reads CASGLTGNTEAFF. For the CDR3, the DNA is TGTGCTAGTGGTTTGACGGGTAACACTGAAGCTTTCTTT.

V gene TRBV29-1 combines with J gene TRBJ1-5, with TRBD1 identical over 7 bases. CDR1 is SQVTM, CDR2 ANQGSEA, per germline. V shed 5 bases, J shed 3 bases, and the junction held 19 bases outside the gene matches. The CDR3 totals 18 residues. The CDR3 protein is CSVQRGEGGEKPNQPQHF. In DNA form, the CDR3 reads TGCAGCGTTCAAAGGGGCGAAGGGGGCGAAAAGCCCAATCAGCCCCAGCATTTT. The full variable domain, with the rest looked up from reference TRBV29-1 and TRBJ1-5, is SAVISQKPSRDICQRGTSLTIQCQVDSQVTMMFWYRQQPGQSLTLIATANQGSEATYESGFVIDKFPISRPNLTFSTLTVSNMSPEDSSIYLCSVQRGEGGEKPNQPQHFGDGTRLSIL.

This chain uses TRBV5-4 with TRBJ2-1; no clear D gene. V was pared by 2 bases and J by 2 bases, with 14 bases between. The CDR3 loop spans 16 amino acids. CDR1 and CDR2 from the germline V gene are SGHNT and YYREEE (reference sequence). The CDR3 nucleotides read TGTGCCAGCAGCTTAGCCCCACGGGTAACCTACAATGAGCAGTTCTTC. Its translation is CASSLAPRVTYNEQFF.

J is TRBJ2-5 and V is TRBV30; D is ambiguous. Deletions cut 2 bases from V and 6 bases from J, with 7 bases between. The CDR3 contains 11 residues. The germline gives CDR1 GTSNPN, CDR2 SVGIG (reference sequence). CDR3 amino acids: CAWSSWQTQYF. The CDR3 nucleotides are TGTGCCTGGAGTTCTTGGCAGACCCAGTACTTC.

In DNA, the CDR3 is TGTGCCAGCAGTTACCGGCAGGGGGCTAGGTACGAGCAGTACTTC. Protein sequence: CASSYRQGARYEQYF. J is TRBJ2-7 and V is TRBV6-5; 8 nucleotides match TRBD1. Per the germline V gene, CDR1 is MNHEY and CDR2 is SVGAGI. J was trimmed by 4 bases and V by 2 bases; bases with no gene match: 7. This CDR3 region has 15 residues.

This chain joins TRBV18 and TRBJ2-1, with D maybe TRBD2 (5 bases). Germline lookup yields CDR1 KGHSH and CDR2 LQKENI. V was cut by 0 bases and J by 9 bases, with 9 bases left in between. The CDR3 has 13 amino acids. DNA for the CDR3: TGTGCCAGCTCACCACCGACTATCGGTGAGCAGTTCTTC. It is translated as CASSPPTIGEQFF.

This chain links TRBV6-1 with TRBJ2-7; tentatively, D is TRBD1 (5 bases). Germline lookup yields CDR1 MNHNS and CDR2 SASEGT. V was cut by 8 bases and J by 2 bases, with 16 bases left in between. CDR3 length equals 14 residues. This chain's CDR3 is CASCWYQDTYEQYF. CDR3 DNA: TGTGCCAGCTGTTGGTACCAGGACACCTACGAGCAGTACTTC.

The chain is built from TRBV7-9 and TRBJ2-2; D might be TRBD1 (6 bases). Trimming took off 5 bases at V and 4 bases at J, with 8 bases between the two ends. Germline V gene data show CDR1 as SEHNR and CDR2 as FQNEAQ (reference sequence). CDR3 length: 13 residues. This CDR3 reads CASSVRGTGELFF. The DNA of the CDR3 is TGTGCCAGCAGCGTCAGGGGCACCGGGGAGCTGTTTTTT. Full variable domain (rest looked up from reference TRBV7-9 and TRBJ2-2): DTGVSQNPRHKITKRGQNVTFRCDPISEHNRLYWYRQTLGQGPEFLTYFQNEAQLEKSRLLSDRFSAERPKGSFSTLEIQRTEQGDSAMYLCASSVRGTGELFFGEGSRLTVL.

The V and J genes are TRBV5-6 and TRBJ1-3; D call uncertain. The V end was cut by 1 base, the J end by 0 bases, with 2 bases between. Germline V CDR1 and CDR2: SGHDT, YYEEEE. The CDR3 runs 13 residues. CDR3: CASSLHSGNTIYF. The CDR3, as DNA: TGTGCCAGCAGCTTGCACTCTGGAAACACCATATATTTT.

This clone occurred once. The chain couples TRBV6-5 to TRBJ2-7; perhaps TRBD2 as D (5 bases). The CDR3 is 13 amino acids. The ends were cut back, 9 bases at V and 0 bases at J, with 12 bases in the middle. CDR1 is MNHEY, CDR2 SVGAGI, per germline. CDR3 region: CASRGLNSYEQYF. DNA for the CDR3: TGTGCCAGTCGCGGGCTAAACTCCTACGAGCAGTACTTC.

This clone has only one observation. The chain joins TRBV30 to TRBJ1-1; D is possibly TRBD1 (6 bases). Germline lookup yields CDR1 GTSNPN and CDR2 SVGIG (reference sequence). The CDR3 runs 15 residues. V gave up 2 bases and J gave up 0 bases, with 13 bases separating them. The DNA of the CDR3 is TGTGCCTGGAGTCCAAGGACAGAAATGAACACTGAAGCTTTCTTT. Its protein is CAWSPRTEMNTEAFF.

This chain uses TRBV4-1 with TRBJ2-1; 11 bases map to TRBD2. Per germline, CDR1 MGHRA and CDR2 YSYEKL. After removal of 0 bases from V and 3 bases from J, the junction contained 10 bases not matched to a gene. This CDR3 region has 19 residues. This CDR3 is CASSQEPRSGLADYNEQFF. The DNA for the CDR3 is TGCGCCAGCAGCCAAGAGCCCAGGTCGGGACTAGCGGACTACAATGAGCAGTTCTTC.

The chain employs TRBV11-3 and TRBJ2-7, with D perhaps TRBD2 (5 bases). The CDR3 has 13 residues. Germline CDR1 and CDR2: SGHNT and YENEEA. Trimming took 4 bases from V and 6 from J, leaving 13 bases between them. The CDR3: CASSSGHRGEQYF. CDR3 in DNA: TGTGCCAGCAGCTCGGGCCACCGGGGCGAGCAGTACTTC.

The genes are TRBV7-8 and TRBJ1-5, with 8 bases matching TRBD1. The CDR3 length is 15 residues. The V gene's germline CDR1 is SGHVS and CDR2 FQNEAQ. The ends lost 2 bases at V and 5 bases at J; junction bases unmatched: 5. CDR3 amino acids: CASSLRDRGDQPQHF. The CDR3 nucleotides read TGTGCCAGCAGCTTACGAGACAGGGGTGATCAGCCCCAGCATTTT.

The genes are TRBV9 and TRBJ1-3, with 8 positions matching TRBD1. Germline V gene data show CDR1 as SGDLS and CDR2 as YYNGEE. J lost 0 bases, V lost 4 bases, and 6 bases had no gene match. The length of the CDR3 is 16 residues. The CDR3 DNA is TGTGCCAGCAGCTTTTCAGGGGGCTACTCTGGAAACACCATATATTTT. It translates to CASSFSGGYSGNTIYF.